The text below deals with one TCR beta chain. The antigen remains undetermined. The data stem from a study of shared clonotypes between healthy human individuals. Study at large: Donors, aged 18 to 49, were a couple of women and a few men. Each donor had three CD4 naive, three CD4 memory, two CD8 naive and one CD8 memory plate.

The V end lost 8 bases, the J end lost 0 bases, and 15 bases lay between the germline ends. Looked up from germline, CDR1 is SNHLY and CDR2 is FYNNEI. This CDR3 spans 15 amino acids. The protocol was immunoSEQ multiplex PCR, while the TCRdb copy is restricted to in-frame clones and leaves out a portion. The sample carries about 980,000 clones, over 60% recorded once. Notes on the study in general: Sequencing depth was expected to influence donor clonotype sharing.

The sequenced sample was memory CD4+ T cells sorted from blood. As for subset: CD45RA-negative fraction. The chain employs TRBV2 and TRBJ2-3, with D possibly being TRBD2 (7 bases). The clonotype originates from a man aged 18 to 29 in good health. The CDR3 region is CASAGEGGSTDTQYF. DNA for the CDR3: TGTGCCAGCGCGGGAGAGGGGGGGAGCACAGATACGCAGTATTTT. Based on the CDR3 plus reference TRBV2 and TRBJ2-3, the full variable domain is EPEVTQTPSHQVTQMGQEVILRCVPISNHLYFYWYRQILGQKVEFLVSFYNNEISEKSEIFDDQFSVERPDGSNFTLKIRSTKLEDSAMYFCASAGEGGSTDTQYFGPGTRLTVL.